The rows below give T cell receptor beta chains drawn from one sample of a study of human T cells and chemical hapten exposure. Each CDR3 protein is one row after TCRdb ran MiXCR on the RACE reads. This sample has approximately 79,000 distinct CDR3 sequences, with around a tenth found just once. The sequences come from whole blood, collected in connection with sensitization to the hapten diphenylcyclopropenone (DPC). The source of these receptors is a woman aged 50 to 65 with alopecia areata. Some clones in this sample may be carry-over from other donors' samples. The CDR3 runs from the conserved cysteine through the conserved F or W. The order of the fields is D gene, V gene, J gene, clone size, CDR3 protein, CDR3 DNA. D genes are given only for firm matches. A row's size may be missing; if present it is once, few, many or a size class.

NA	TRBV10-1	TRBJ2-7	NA	CASTLGGAYEQYF	TGCGCCAGCACCCTTGGGGGAGCCTACGAGCAGTACTTC
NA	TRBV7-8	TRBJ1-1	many	CASSLEGRRSEAFF	TGTGCCAGCAGCTTAGAGGGCAGAAGGTCCGAAGCTTTCTTT
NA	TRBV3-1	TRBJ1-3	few	CASRLRTGTGNTIYF	TGTGCCAGCCGACTCCGTACAGGGACTGGAAACACCATATATTTT
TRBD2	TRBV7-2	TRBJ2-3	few	CASGLAGADTQYF	TGTGCCAGCGGGCTAGCGGGAGCAGATACGCAGTATTTT
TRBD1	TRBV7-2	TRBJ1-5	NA	CASSSDRGIQPQHF	TGTGCCAGCAGCTCGGACAGGGGAATCCAGCCCCAGCATTTT
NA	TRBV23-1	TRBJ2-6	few	CASSRKQDHPGANVLTF	TGCGCCAGCAGTCGGAAGCAAGACCATCCTGGGGCCAACGTCCTGACTTTC
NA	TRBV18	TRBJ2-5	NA	CASSPIQETQYF	TGTGCCAGCTCACCAATCCAAGAGACCCAGTACTTC
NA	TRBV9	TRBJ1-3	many	CASSVVAQSSGNTIYF	TGTGCCAGCAGCGTAGTCGCCCAGAGCTCTGGAAACACCATATATTTT
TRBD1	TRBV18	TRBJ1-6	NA	CASSPDRSSYNSPLHF	TGTGCCAGCTCCCCGGACAGGTCCTCCTATAATTCACCCCTCCACTTT
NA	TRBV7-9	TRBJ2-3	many	CASRRGWGTDTQYF	TGTGCCAGCAGGAGGGGCTGGGGCACAGATACGCAGTATTTT
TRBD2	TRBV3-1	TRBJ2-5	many	CASSRLPGLQETQYF	TGTGCCAGCAGCCGCTTACCGGGACTACAAGAGACCCAGTACTTC
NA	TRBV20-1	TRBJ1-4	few	CSAGAEKLFF	TGCAGTGCTGGGGCAGAAAAACTGTTTTTT
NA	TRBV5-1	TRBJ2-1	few	CASSLKPPERTYNEQFF	TGCGCCAGCAGCTTGAAGCCCCCTGAGCGAACTTACAATGAGCAGTTCTTC
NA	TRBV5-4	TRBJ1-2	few	CASSLDTGPYGYTF	TGTGCCAGCAGCTTGGATACGGGGCCCTATGGCTACACCTTC
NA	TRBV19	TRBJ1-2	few	CASSIGTQDNYGYTF	TGTGCCAGTAGTATCGGGACGCAGGATAACTATGGCTACACCTTC
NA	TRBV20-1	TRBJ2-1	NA	CSAPRTDDNEQFF	TGCAGTGCTCCCCGGACCGACGACAATGAGCAGTTCTTC
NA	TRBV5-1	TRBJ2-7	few	CASSLRPRDSYEQYF	TGCGCCAGCAGCTTGCGTCCGCGGGACTCCTACGAGCAGTACTTC
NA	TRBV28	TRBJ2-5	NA	CASSPSRQTQYF	TGTGCCAGCAGCCCCTCCCGGCAGACCCAGTACTTC
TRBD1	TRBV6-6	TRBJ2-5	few	CASSYTGTGSETQYF	TGTGCCAGCAGTTACACTGGGACAGGGAGTGAGACCCAGTACTTC
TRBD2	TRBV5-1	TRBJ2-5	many	CASSPTPGLAVQETQYF	TGCGCCAGCAGCCCTACCCCGGGACTAGCGGTACAAGAGACCCAGTACTTC
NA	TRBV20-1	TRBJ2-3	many	CSASDSTDTQYF	TGCAGTGCTAGTGATTCCACAGATACGCAGTATTTT
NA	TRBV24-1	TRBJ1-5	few	CATSDLNRNQPQHF	TGTGCCACCAGTGATTTGAACAGAAATCAGCCCCAGCATTTT
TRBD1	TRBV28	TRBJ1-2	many	CASNGQGQAGYTF	TGTGCCAGTAATGGACAGGGACAGGCTGGCTACACCTTC
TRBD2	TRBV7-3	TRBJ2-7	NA	CASSRLAGAGEQYF	TGTGCCAGCAGCCGACTAGCGGGAGCGGGGGAGCAGTACTTC
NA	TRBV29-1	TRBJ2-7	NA	CSVGDRRYEQYF	TGCAGCGTAGGGGACCGCCGCTACGAGCAGTACTTC
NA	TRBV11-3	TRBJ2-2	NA	CASSHSRSGTGELFF	TGTGCCAGCAGCCATTCTCGGTCGGGCACCGGGGAGCTGTTTTTT
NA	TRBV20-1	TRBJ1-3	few	CSARDLTGGDTIYF	TGCAGTGCTAGAGATCTTACAGGAGGGGACACCATATATTTT
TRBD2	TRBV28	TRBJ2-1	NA	CASQTSGLSYNEQFF	TGTGCCTCCCAGACTAGCGGCCTCTCCTACAATGAGCAGTTCTTC
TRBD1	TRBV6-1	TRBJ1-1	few	CASIKTGLIVNTEAFF	TGTGCCAGCATCAAGACAGGGTTGATAGTGAACACTGAAGCTTTCTTT
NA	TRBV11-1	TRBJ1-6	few	CASSDGLMTPLHF	TGTGCCAGCAGCGATGGGTTGATGACACCCCTCCACTTT
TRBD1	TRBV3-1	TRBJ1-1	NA	CASSQGDRQAFF	TGTGCCAGCAGCCAAGGGGACAGGCAGGCTTTCTTT
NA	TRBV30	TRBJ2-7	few	CAYVGTASYEQYF	TGTGCCTACGTCGGGACCGCCTCCTACGAGCAGTACTTC
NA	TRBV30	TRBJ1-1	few	CACSSGTEAFF	TGTGCCTGCTCCTCGGGCACTGAAGCTTTCTTT
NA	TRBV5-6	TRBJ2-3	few	CASSRRIGASSSTDTQYF	TGTGCCAGCAGCCGCCGCATCGGGGCCTCATCGTCAACAGATACGCAGTATTTT
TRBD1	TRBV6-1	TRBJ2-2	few	CASSEPTGAGELFF	TGTGCCAGCAGTGAACCAACAGGGGCTGGGGAGCTGTTTTTT
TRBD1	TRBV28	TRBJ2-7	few	CASSLAQGQGGHEQYF	TGTGCCAGCAGTCTCGCCCAGGGACAGGGAGGCCACGAGCAGTACTTC
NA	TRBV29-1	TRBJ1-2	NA	CSTVITDYGYTF	TGCAGCACTGTAATAACGGACTATGGCTACACCTTC
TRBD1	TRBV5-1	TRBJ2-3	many	CASSLADRGRIASADTQYF	TGCGCCAGCAGCTTGGCAGACAGGGGGCGAATAGCGAGCGCAGATACGCAGTATTTT
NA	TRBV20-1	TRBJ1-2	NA	CSARVNSTYGYTF	TGCAGTGCTAGAGTGAACAGCACCTATGGCTACACCTTC
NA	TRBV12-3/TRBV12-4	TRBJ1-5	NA	CASSPGPPYQPQHF	TGTGCCAGCAGCCCGGGACCGCCTTATCAGCCCCAGCATTTT
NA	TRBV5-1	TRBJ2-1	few	CASSLSPGNEQFF	TGCGCCAGCAGCTTGTCCCCTGGCAATGAGCAGTTCTTC
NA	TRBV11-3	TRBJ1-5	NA	CASSLVRGQPQHF	TGTGCCAGCAGCTTAGTTCGAGGTCAGCCCCAGCATTTT
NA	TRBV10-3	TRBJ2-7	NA	CAISEVLGPVDF	TGTGCCATCAGTGAGGTTCTAGGTCCCGTTGACTTC
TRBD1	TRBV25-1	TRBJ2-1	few	CASRGKGGSEQFF	TGTGCCAGCAGGGGCAAAGGGGGCAGTGAGCAGTTCTTC
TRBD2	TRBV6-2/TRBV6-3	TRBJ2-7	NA	CASSEPLAGGSEQYF	TGTGCCAGCAGTGAACCCCTAGCGGGAGGATCCGAGCAGTACTTC
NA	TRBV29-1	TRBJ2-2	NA	CSVTSNTGELFF	TGCAGCGTTACCAGCAACACCGGGGAGCTGTTTTTT
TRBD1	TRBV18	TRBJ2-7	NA	CVSSAGTGAYEQYF	TGTGTCAGCTCAGCCGGGACAGGGGCCTACGAGCAGTACTTC
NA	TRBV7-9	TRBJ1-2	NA	CASSLDAAVNYGYTF	TGTGCCAGCAGCTTAGACGCGGCAGTTAACTATGGCTACACCTTC
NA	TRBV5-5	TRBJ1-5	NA	CASSFEVINQPQHF	TGTGCCAGCAGCTTCGAGGTTATCAATCAGCCCCAGCATTTT
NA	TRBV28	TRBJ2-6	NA	CASSYGVSRANVLTF	TGTGCCAGCAGTTATGGGGTTAGCAGGGCCAACGTCCTGACTTTC
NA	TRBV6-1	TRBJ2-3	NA	CASSMGAGADTQYF	TGTGCCAGCAGTATGGGGGCGGGAGCAGATACGCAGTATTTT
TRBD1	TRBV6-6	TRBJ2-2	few	CASSYLGQGARGELFF	TGTGCCAGCAGTTACTTGGGACAGGGAGCAAGGGGGGAGCTGTTTTTT
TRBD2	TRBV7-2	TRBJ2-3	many	CASSSLAGTDTQYF	TGTGCCAGCAGCTCACTAGCGGGAACAGATACGCAGTATTTT